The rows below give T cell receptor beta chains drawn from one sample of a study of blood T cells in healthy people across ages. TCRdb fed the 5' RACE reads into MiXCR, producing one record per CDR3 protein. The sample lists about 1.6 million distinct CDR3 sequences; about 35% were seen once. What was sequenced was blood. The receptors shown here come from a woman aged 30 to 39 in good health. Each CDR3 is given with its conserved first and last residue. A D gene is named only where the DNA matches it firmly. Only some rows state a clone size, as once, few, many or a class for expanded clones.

CDR3nt: TGTGCCAGCAGCCCTAGCGGGAGTAATGAGCAGTTCTTC
CDR3aa: CASSPSGSNEQFF
j_gene: TRBJ2-1
d_gene: TRBD2
len: 13
abundance: many
v_gene: TRBV27

CDR3nt: TGTGCCAGCAGCTTAGTCCGACTAGCGGGGGGCACAGATACGCAGTATTTT
CDR3aa: CASSLVRLAGGTDTQYF
j_gene: TRBJ2-3
d_gene: TRBD2
len: 17
abundance: few
v_gene: TRBV7-2

CDR3nt: TGCGCCAGCAGTGCCCAGGGTTGGAGCGGGGGCGTCGAAACCCAGTACTTC
CDR3aa: CASSAQGWSGGVETQYF
j_gene: TRBJ2-5
d_gene: TRBD2
len: 17
abundance: NA
v_gene: TRBV10-2

CDR3nt: TGTGCCAGCAGCCCTGACAGGGGTCCTGAAGCTTTCTTT
CDR3aa: CASSPDRGPEAFF
j_gene: TRBJ1-1
d_gene: TRBD1
len: 13
abundance: few
v_gene: TRBV7-6

CDR3nt: TGCAGTGCCCTCAACAGGGGGACATCACAAGAGACCCAGTACTTC
CDR3aa: CSALNRGTSQETQYF
j_gene: TRBJ2-5
d_gene: TRBD1
len: 15
abundance: few
v_gene: TRBV20-1

CDR3nt: TGTGCCAGCCGAAAGAGTAATGAGCAGTTCTTC
CDR3aa: CASRKSNEQFF
j_gene: TRBJ2-1
d_gene: NA
len: 11
abundance: few
v_gene: TRBV6-2/TRBV6-3

CDR3nt: TGTGCCAGCAGCTCCACCCAGGACACAGGACAAGAGACCCAGTACTTC
CDR3aa: CASSSTQDTGQETQYF
j_gene: TRBJ2-5
d_gene: NA
len: 16
abundance: NA
v_gene: TRBV11-2

CDR3nt: TGTGCCAGCGGGGCACTAGCGGGAACCACAGATACGCAGTATTTT
CDR3aa: CASGALAGTTDTQYF
j_gene: TRBJ2-3
d_gene: TRBD2
len: 15
abundance: NA
v_gene: TRBV7-3

CDR3nt: TGTGCCATCAGGTTCGGCGAGGGGGGTAAAACAGATACGCAGTATTTT
CDR3aa: CAIRFGEGGKTDTQYF
j_gene: TRBJ2-3
d_gene: NA
len: 16
abundance: NA
v_gene: TRBV10-3

CDR3nt: TGTGCCAGCAGCTTAGCCGGGACTAGCGGGGGGACCCTCCAAGAGACCCAGTACTTC
CDR3aa: CASSLAGTSGGTLQETQYF
j_gene: TRBJ2-5
d_gene: TRBD2
len: 19
abundance: NA
v_gene: TRBV7-6

CDR3nt: TGTGCCAGCAGCCGGGACGTGGTGGTCTATGGCTACACCTTC
CDR3aa: CASSRDVVVYGYTF
j_gene: TRBJ1-2
d_gene: NA
len: 14
abundance: NA
v_gene: TRBV6-2/TRBV6-3

CDR3nt: TGTGCCAGTAGTCCAGCGGAGGGGCGTAGCTCCTACGTGCAGTACTTC
CDR3aa: CASSPAEGRSSYVQYF
j_gene: TRBJ2-7
d_gene: NA
len: 16
abundance: NA
v_gene: TRBV19

CDR3nt: TGCGCCTGCAGCTTGGAGGGAGTGCCCTACGAGCAGTACTTC
CDR3aa: CACSLEGVPYEQYF
j_gene: TRBJ2-7
d_gene: NA
len: 14
abundance: NA
v_gene: TRBV5-1

CDR3nt: TGTGCCAGCAGTTATAACTTACAGGGCACAGATACGCAGTATTTT
CDR3aa: CASSYNLQGTDTQYF
j_gene: TRBJ2-3
d_gene: NA
len: 15
abundance: NA
v_gene: TRBV12-3/TRBV12-4

CDR3nt: TGTGCCAGCAGTTACTCGAGGAGGGGAGGCTCCTACGAGCAGTACTTC
CDR3aa: CASSYSRRGGSYEQYF
j_gene: TRBJ2-7
d_gene: NA
len: 16
abundance: NA
v_gene: TRBV6-2/TRBV6-3

CDR3nt: TGCAGTGCTATACAGACCCCGTACCCCGATCAGCCCCAGCATTTT
CDR3aa: CSAIQTPYPDQPQHF
j_gene: TRBJ1-5
d_gene: NA
len: 15
abundance: few
v_gene: TRBV20-1

CDR3nt: TGCGCCAACAGCACGACCGCGGAAGAGACCCAGTACTTC
CDR3aa: CANSTTAEETQYF
j_gene: TRBJ2-5
d_gene: NA
len: 13
abundance: NA
v_gene: TRBV5-1

CDR3nt: TGTGCCAGCAGCGTAGCGAGTAGCGGGAGCCGAAGCTCCTACGAGCAGTACTTC
CDR3aa: CASSVASSGSRSSYEQYF
j_gene: TRBJ2-7
d_gene: TRBD2
len: 18
abundance: NA
v_gene: TRBV9

CDR3nt: TGTGCCAGCAGCTTTCTCGGGACTTCAGAGACCCAGTACTTC
CDR3aa: CASSFLGTSETQYF
j_gene: TRBJ2-5
d_gene: NA
len: 14
abundance: NA
v_gene: TRBV7-6

CDR3nt: TGTGCCAGCAGCTTAGCCGATAGCGGGGGGGCCCGTGATACGCAGTATTTT
CDR3aa: CASSLADSGGARDTQYF
j_gene: TRBJ2-3
d_gene: TRBD2
len: 17
abundance: few
v_gene: TRBV11-2

CDR3nt: TGCGCCAGCAGCTCTACCGGGACGAAGGAGCAGTACTTC
CDR3aa: CASSSTGTKEQYF
j_gene: TRBJ2-7
d_gene: NA
len: 13
abundance: few
v_gene: TRBV5-1

CDR3nt: TGTGCCAGCAGCCAGTCGCGAGGGAGGGAGACCCAGTACTTC
CDR3aa: CASSQSRGRETQYF
j_gene: TRBJ2-5
d_gene: NA
len: 14
abundance: many
v_gene: TRBV12-3/TRBV12-4

CDR3nt: TGTGCCAGCAGCTCGGGATTGGTCAGGGAGTACTTC
CDR3aa: CASSSGLVREYF
j_gene: TRBJ2-7
d_gene: NA
len: 12
abundance: few
v_gene: TRBV5-5

CDR3nt: TGTGCCAGCAGCGTTGAGTGGGGAGGAGATACGCAGTATTTT
CDR3aa: CASSVEWGGDTQYF
j_gene: TRBJ2-3
d_gene: NA
len: 14
abundance: NA
v_gene: TRBV9

CDR3nt: TGTGCCAGCAGCTTAGGCCCGGGAGTGGAAAATGAGCAGTTCTTC
CDR3aa: CASSLGPGVENEQFF
j_gene: TRBJ2-1
d_gene: NA
len: 15
abundance: NA
v_gene: TRBV7-3

CDR3nt: TGTGCCAGCAGTTTAGCGTCTAGCCCAAGGACACCCGACTACGAGCAGTACTTC
CDR3aa: CASSLASSPRTPDYEQYF
j_gene: TRBJ2-7
d_gene: NA
len: 18
abundance: NA
v_gene: TRBV12-3/TRBV12-4

CDR3nt: TGTGCCAGCAGTTTATCGGGACAGCTGTACAATGAGCAGTTCTTC
CDR3aa: CASSLSGQLYNEQFF
j_gene: TRBJ2-1
d_gene: TRBD1
len: 15
abundance: NA
v_gene: TRBV27

CDR3nt: TGTGCCAGCAGCTCCGGGACAGTGGACTCTGCGGAGACCCAGTACTTC
CDR3aa: CASSSGTVDSAETQYF
j_gene: TRBJ2-5
d_gene: TRBD1
len: 16
abundance: NA
v_gene: TRBV11-3

CDR3nt: TGTGCCAGCAGTTACCCAATAAAACCGGGACAGGTTAGCTCCTACAATGAGCAGTTCTTC
CDR3aa: CASSYPIKPGQVSSYNEQFF
j_gene: TRBJ2-1
d_gene: TRBD1
len: 20
abundance: NA
v_gene: TRBV6-5